Below, 14 T cell receptor beta chains from the same sample are listed, as sequenced in a study of CD8+CD57+ T cells in acquired aplastic anemia. TCR beta VDJ and CDR3 profiling used genomic DNA as template. TCRdb re-analysed the reads in MiXCR, keeping a single row per CDR3 protein. Among around 210,000 distinct CDR3 sequences listed, 65% were seen once. Patients picked for sequencing had shown CD8+CD57+ cell expansion detected by flow cytometry. Sequencing was done on a sample of sorted CD4+, CD8+, or CD8+CD57+ T cells (not recorded which) from PBMCs. These receptors came from a human donor with aplastic anemia.

A few counts support this clonotype. The V and J genes are TRBV7-9 and TRBJ2-5, with 16 bases fitting TRBD2. Germline assignment: CDR1 SEHNR and CDR2 FQNEAQ (reference sequence). This CDR3 spans 17 amino acids. Losses at the gene ends were 3 bases for V and 3 bases for J; bases not matched to a gene: 4. The CDR3 sequence: CASSLGTSGGAEETQYF. CDR3 nucleotide sequence: TGTGCCAGCAGCTTGGGGACTAGCGGGGGGGCCGAAGAGACCCAGTACTTC.

This clonotype was seen only once. The junction departs from germline at one end; a sequencing error may be responsible. J is TRBJ1-4 and V is TRBV20-1; D is undetermined. CDR1 and CDR2 (germline): DFQATT, SNEGSKA (reference sequence). This CDR3 is built from 13 residues. The CDR3 reads CSAKRNFDEKLFF. In nucleotides, the CDR3 is TGCAGTGCTAAGCGGAACTTTGATGAGAAACTGTTTTTT.

As concerns this clonotype: Mismatch with germline at one junction end may stem from a read error. Written as DNA, the CDR3 is TGTGCCAGCAGTTTAGGGTCGGGGCGGGGTATGAATACTGAAGCTTTCTTT. Its translation is CASSLGSGRGMNTEAFF. The chain employs TRBV12-3 or TRBV12-4 and TRBJ1-1, with D tentatively TRBD1 (5 bases). The CDR3 has 17 amino acids.

CDR3 DNA sequence: TGTGCCAGCAGTGCAGGGGGACCAACTAATGAAAAACTGTTTTTT. Protein sequence: CASSAGGPTNEKLFF. The chain combines TRBV9 with TRBJ1-4; 7 positions agree with TRBD1. Germline CDR1 SGDLS, CDR2 YYNGEE. The CDR3 loop spans 15 amino acids. J was trimmed by 0 bases and V by 5 bases; bases with no gene match: 4.

This clonotype came up a few times. The CDR3 protein is CSAGRRGGGTDTQYF. CDR3 in DNA: TGCAGTGCAGGACGAAGGGGGGGGGGCACAGATACGCAGTATTTT. The chain couples TRBV20-1 to TRBJ2-3; D might be TRBD2 (7 bases). The CDR3 sequence is 15 residues long. Germline CDR1 and CDR2: DFQATT and SNEGSKA (reference sequence). Trimming took 6 bases from V and 1 from J, leaving 17 bases between them.

The chain employs TRBV9 and TRBJ1-6; 7 bases map to TRBD1. The CDR3 is 15 residues long. Per germline, CDR1 SGDLS and CDR2 YYNGEE. J lost 13 bases, V lost 0 bases, and 10 bases had no gene match. In DNA, the CDR3 is TGTGCCAGCAGCGTAGATGGGACAGAAGTCTCGCCCCTCCACTTT. Translating gives CASSVDGTEVSPLHF.

The chain couples TRBV9 to TRBJ2-2, with 7 bases lining up with TRBD1. V shed 0 bases and J 6 bases; nucleotides not matched to a gene: 5. The germline gives CDR1 SGDLS, CDR2 YYNGEE. The CDR3 loop spans 15 amino acids. The CDR3 DNA sequence: TGTGCCAGCAGCGTAGGACAGGGTGACGCCGGGGAGCTGTTTTTT. It codes for CASSVGQGDAGELFF. Drawing the rest from reference TRBV9 and TRBJ2-2, the complete variable domain is DSGVTQTPKHLITATGQRVTLRCSPRSGDLSVYWYQQSLDQGLQFLIQYYNGEERAKGNILERFSAQQFPDLHSELNLSSLELGDSALYFCASSVGQGDAGELFFGEGSRLTVL.

The chain joins TRBV20-1 to TRBJ2-7; 8 nucleotides agree with TRBD2. Germline trimming cut 6 bases from V and 12 bases from J; bases unmatched to any gene: 16. Germline V gene lookup returns CDR1 DFQATT and CDR2 SNEGSKA (reference sequence). This CDR3 comprises 13 residues. The CDR3 nucleotides are TGCAGTGCCCGAACTAGCGGAACGGACTGGGCGTACTTC. It specifies CSARTSGTDWAYF.

The chain couples TRBV2 to TRBJ1-1; TRBD1 might be the D (5 bases). Germline CDR1 is SNHLY and CDR2 is FYNNEI. Trimming removed 3 bases at V and 3 bases at J, with 8 bases between. This CDR3 is built from 13 residues. CDR3: CASSEEGYTEAFF. CDR3 sequence (DNA): TGTGCCAGCAGTGAGGAGGGGTACACTGAAGCTTTCTTT.

This chain links TRBV7-2 with TRBJ2-5, with 8 nucleotides matching TRBD2. CDR3 size: 14 residues. Germline CDR1 reads SGHTA; CDR2 reads FQGNSA. J was trimmed by 4 bases and V by 5 bases; bases with no gene match: 6. In DNA form, the CDR3 reads TGTGCCAGCAGCACGGGGGGGCAGAGAGAGACCCAGTACTTC. It yields the protein CASSTGGQRETQYF. Drawing the rest from reference TRBV7-2 and TRBJ2-5, the complete variable domain is GAGVSQSPSNKVTEKGKDVELRCDPISGHTALYWYRQSLGQGLEFLIYFQGNSAPDKSGLPSDRFSAERTGGSVSTLTIQRTQQEDSAVYLCASSTGGQRETQYFGPGTRLLVL.

A remark on this clonotype: The junction shows a germline mismatch at one end, possibly a read error. The DNA for the CDR3 is TGTGCCCCCAGTGATGGGGGTTTCGGGACCCAGTACTTC. Translating it yields CAPSDGGFGTQYF. J is TRBJ2-5 and V is TRBV24-1, with D perhaps TRBD1 or TRBD2 (5 bases each). The CDR3 sequence is 13 residues long. Germline CDR1 KGHDR, CDR2 SFDVKD.

Here the CDR3 DNA reads TGTGCCAGCAGCTTATCCGGGGCAGCCTCCTACGAGCAGTACTTC. It translates to CASSLSGAASYEQYF. The chain couples TRBV7-2 to TRBJ2-7; D may match TRBD1 or TRBD2 (5 bases each). Germline CDR1 SGHTA, CDR2 FQGNSA. The V end was cut by 2 bases, the J end by 0 bases, with 11 bases between. This CDR3 spans 15 amino acids.

V gene TRBV20-1 combines with J gene TRBJ2-7, with D perhaps TRBD2 (6 bases). Germline values: CDR1 DFQATT, CDR2 SNEGSKA (reference sequence). The CDR3 loop spans 14 amino acids. V dropped 1 base and J dropped 3 bases, with 13 bases sitting between them. Here the CDR3 DNA reads TGCAGTGCTAGAGGGAGGGCATGGAACTACGAGCAGTACTTC. Its translation is CSARGRAWNYEQYF.

This clonotype was seen a few times. The chain uses TRBV30 and TRBJ2-3; D is tentatively TRBD1 or TRBD2 (6 bases each). This CDR3 comprises 14 residues. Trimming took off 1 base at V and 5 bases at J, with 13 bases between the two ends. The germline gives CDR1 GTSNPN, CDR2 SVGIG (reference sequence). CDR3 in amino acids: CAWSGSGGVDTQYF. The CDR3 bases are TGTGCCTGGAGTGGATCCGGGGGCGTAGATACGCAGTATTTT.